Each of the 26 T cell receptor beta chains below was sequenced from the same sample in a study of cytomegalovirus exposure and HLA in healthy donors. Use of 60 Vbeta and 13 Jbeta primers characterized the PCR. Sequencing was performed with immunoSEQ multiplex PCR; in TCRdb, only in-frame clones are kept and a portion is missing. The sample has 50,000 to 65,000 clones, more than 65% seen once. The specimen was PBMCs. These receptors originate from a woman between 18 and 29 years old in good health and CMV-seronegative.

The chain uses TRBV19 and TRBJ2-7; D is possibly TRBD1 (6 bases). V was trimmed by 5 bases and J by 5 bases, leaving 19 bases between them. This CDR3 spans 15 amino acids. Looked up from germline, CDR1 is LNHDA and CDR2 is SQIVND (reference sequence). The CDR3 bases are TGTGCCAGTAGTTACGCCCGACAGGACCTCGACGAGCAGTACTTC. This sequence encodes CASSYARQDLDEQYF.

The chain combines TRBV28 with TRBJ2-7; 7 bases align to TRBD2. The ends lost 3 bases at V and 0 bases at J; junction bases unmatched: 2. Germline V gene sequence: CDR1 MDHEN, CDR2 SYDVKM. The CDR3 sequence is 14 residues long. The CDR3 sequence: CASSLGGTSYEQYF. Here the CDR3 DNA reads TGTGCCAGCAGTTTGGGGGGGACCTCCTACGAGCAGTACTTC.

This chain uses TRBV27 with TRBJ2-2, with 7 bases fitting TRBD2. Germline loops: CDR1 MNHEY, CDR2 SMNVEV (reference sequence). The CDR3 is 16 residues long. V lost 3 bases and J lost 0; bases outside the gene matches: 4. DNA for the CDR3: TGTGCCAGCAGTTTCGGAGGACTAGCGAACACCGGGGAGCTGTTTTTT. This encodes CASSFGGLANTGELFF.

On this clone itself: A junction boundary mismatches the germline segment, possibly from a read error. CDR3 in DNA: TGTGCCAGCAGTGAAGCTGGCGGTGGGGCCAACGGCCTGACTTTC. Its protein product is CASSEAGGGANGLTF. The V gene is TRBV6-1, the J gene TRBJ2-6; a weak D match, TRBD1 (5 bases). CDR3 length equals 15 residues. The V gene's germline CDR1 is MNHNS and CDR2 SASEGT.

This clone was seen a few times. The V gene is TRBV28, the J gene TRBJ1-1; D unresolved. This CDR3 region has 14 residues. Germline loops: CDR1 MDHEN, CDR2 SYDVKM. V lost 5 bases to trimming and J lost 7 bases, with 17 bases between them. Written as DNA, the CDR3 is TGTGCCAGCAGTCTCCCGGGGTCCCGTAATGAAGCTTTCTTT. This translates into CASSLPGSRNEAFF.

This clone was counted a few times. The chain links TRBV7-9 to TRBJ2-7, with D maybe TRBD1 (5 bases). V gave up 1 base and J gave up 2 bases, with 12 bases separating them. Germline loops: CDR1 SEHNR, CDR2 FQNEAQ (reference sequence). CDR3 length equals 15 residues. CDR3 DNA: TGTGCCAGCAGCTTAGGGGCAGGGCTAACCTACGAGCAGTACTTC. Protein product: CASSLGAGLTYEQYF.

The chain is built from TRBV6-1 and TRBJ2-3; 9 bases map to TRBD2. Per germline, CDR1 MNHNS and CDR2 SASEGT. This CDR3 spans 17 amino acids. V lost 3 bases, J lost 0 bases, and 7 bases stayed unmatched. The CDR3 here is CASSEIAGDPSTDTQYF. The CDR3 nucleotides read TGTGCCAGCAGTGAGATAGCGGGAGATCCTAGCACAGATACGCAGTATTTT.

The chain employs TRBV2 and TRBJ2-2, with 7 bases that match TRBD2. In germline, CDR1 is SNHLY, CDR2 FYNNEI. The V and J ends lost 4 bases and 4 bases, in that order; junction bases with no gene match: 6. This CDR3 is built from 15 residues. CDR3 sequence: CASSGEGTTTGELFF. Written as DNA, the CDR3 is TGTGCCAGCAGTGGGGAAGGGACTACCACCGGGGAGCTGTTTTTT.

The genes are TRBV11-2 and TRBJ2-1, with TRBD2 identical over 7 bases. The CDR3 totals 15 residues. The V and J ends lost 2 bases and 5 bases, in that order; junction bases with no gene match: 6. Germline CDR1 and CDR2: SGHAT and FQNNGV. DNA of the CDR3: TGTGCCAGCAGCTTAACCAGCGGGGAAAACAATGAGCAGTTCTTC. This encodes CASSLTSGENNEQFF.

This clone appeared once. The gene calls are TRBV5-5 and TRBJ2-1; TRBD2 agrees at 9 bases. Germline-derived CDR1 and CDR2 are SGHKS and YYEKEE (reference sequence). This CDR3 comprises 15 residues. Unmatched junction bases numbered 8, after V lost 3 bases and J lost 7 bases. The CDR3 reads CASSYPSSGRNEQFF. Here the CDR3 DNA reads TGTGCCAGCAGCTACCCATCGAGCGGGAGGAATGAGCAGTTCTTC.

This clone was counted only a few times. V gene TRBV25-1 combines with J gene TRBJ2-5, with D possibly being TRBD2 (7 bases). CDR1 is MGHDK and CDR2 is SYGVNS in the germline V gene. The V end lost 6 bases, the J end lost 4 bases, and 21 bases lay between the germline ends. The CDR3 consists of 16 residues. CDR3 DNA: TGTGCCAGCAGCCATACGGGGGGCCGGACCGGAGAGACCCAGTACTTC. This translates into CASSHTGGRTGETQYF.

The genes are TRBV14 and TRBJ2-7, with 10 bases that match TRBD2. CDR1 and CDR2 (germline): SGHDN, FVKESK. With V trimmed by 3 bases and J by 4 bases, 6 bases remained unmatched. The length of the CDR3 is 15 residues. Here the CDR3 reads CASSQASGSRYEQYF. The CDR3 nucleotides are TGTGCCAGCAGCCAGGCTAGCGGGAGTAGGTACGAGCAGTACTTC.

This sequence joins TRBV21-1 and TRBJ1-2; the table's D call, TRBD1, was not checked against the DNA. TRBV21-1 corresponds to a pseudogene. CDR3 length: 14 amino acids. CDR3 nucleotide sequence: TGTGCCAGCAGCTACGGGACAGGAGCCTATGGCTACACCTTC. Protein: CASSYGTGAYGYTF.

V and J are TRBV5-1 and TRBJ2-7; 8 bases map to TRBD2. After removal of 4 bases from V and 2 bases from J, the junction contained 8 bases not matched to a gene. CDR1 SGHRS and CDR2 YFSETQ come from the germline V gene. This CDR3 spans 15 amino acids. DNA of the CDR3: TGCGCCAGCAGCCCTCCGGGAGGGTCTCCCTACGAGCAGTACTTC. This gives the protein CASSPPGGSPYEQYF.

The chain combines TRBV29-1 with TRBJ1-1; unclear D gene. The CDR3 loop spans 13 amino acids. The germline V and J ends were trimmed by 4 bases and 6 bases, with 15 bases remaining between them. Germline V gives CDR1 SQVTM, CDR2 ANQGSEA. For the CDR3, the DNA is TGCAGCGTTGGGTCTGATAGTGTCCCTGAAGCTTTCTTT. Amino acid sequence: CSVGSDSVPEAFF.

The chain employs TRBV11-1 and TRBJ2-5, with D possibly being TRBD1 (5 bases). Trimming removed 1 base from V and 1 base from J, with 7 bases in between. The CDR3 covers 14 residues. The germline V gene encodes CDR1 SGHAT and CDR2 FQDESV (reference sequence). The CDR3 bases are TGTGCCAGCAGCTTAGGTGACAGCCAAGAGACCCAGTACTTC. This encodes CASSLGDSQETQYF.

The chain joins TRBV20-1 to TRBJ2-7; maybe TRBD2 (5 bases). Germline V gene sequence: CDR1 DFQATT, CDR2 SNEGSKA (reference sequence). The germline V and J ends were trimmed by 7 bases and 6 bases, with 13 bases remaining between them. This CDR3 contains 11 residues. CDR3 sequence reads: CSGSGILEQYF. DNA of the CDR3: TGCAGTGGCTCCGGGATACTCGAGCAGTACTTC.

The genes are TRBV9 and TRBJ2-2; 10 bases are a match to TRBD2. Losses at the gene ends were 4 bases for V and 5 bases for J; bases not matched to a gene: 14. There are 18 residues in the CDR3. CDR1 and CDR2 (germline): SGDLS, YYNGEE. CDR3 residues: CASSPLGLAGAGTGELFF. CDR3 sequence (DNA): TGTGCCAGCAGCCCCCTAGGGCTAGCGGGAGCTGGGACCGGGGAGCTGTTTTTT.

This chain connects TRBV4-2 to TRBJ2-3; 9 positions match TRBD2. The J segment lost 2 bases and the V segment lost 4 bases, leaving 10 bases of the junction unmatched. The CDR3 contains 17 residues. The germline V gene encodes CDR1 LGHNA and CDR2 YNFKEQ. In DNA form, the CDR3 reads TGTGCCAGCAGCCTGTCGACTAGCGGATCACCCACAGATACGCAGTATTTT. Translation: CASSLSTSGSPTDTQYF.

V gene TRBV4-1 combines with J gene TRBJ2-7; 12 bases align to TRBD2. This CDR3 is 19 amino acids long. The germline CDR1 and CDR2 sequences are MGHRA and YSYEKL. V trimming: 3 bases; J trimming: 3 bases; junction bases outside the gene matches: 15. This CDR3 is CASSHPGLAGSPGGYEQYF. CDR3 nucleotide sequence: TGCGCCAGCAGCCACCCAGGACTAGCGGGATCCCCGGGGGGCTACGAGCAGTACTTC.

The gene calls are TRBV28 and TRBJ1-1, with D perhaps matching TRBD1 (5 bases). The V gene lost 3 bases and the J gene lost 1 base, with 9 bases spanning the gap. Germline CDR1 is MDHEN and CDR2 is SYDVKM. The CDR3 runs 14 residues. CDR3 sequence: CASSFSGENTEAFF. CDR3 bases: TGTGCCAGCAGTTTTTCGGGGGAGAACACTGAAGCTTTCTTT.

The table lists this clone with a few counts. V is TRBV18 and J is TRBJ1-1; D perhaps matches TRBD1 (6 bases). This CDR3 comprises 15 residues. CDR1 and CDR2 (germline): KGHSH, LQKENI. V shed 6 bases and J shed 3 bases, with 17 bases lying between them. The CDR3 region has the DNA TGTGCCAGCTCTGCAGGGGTGGGATGGGACACTGAAGCTTTCTTT. This sequence encodes CASSAGVGWDTEAFF.

V is TRBV5-8 and J is TRBJ2-6; possible D gene TRBD2, 6 bases. Germline values: CDR1 SGHTS, CDR2 YDEGEE. With 4 bases removed from V and 0 bases from J, the gap between germline ends came to 8 bases. This CDR3 has 15 residues. The CDR3 DNA sequence: TGTGCCAGCAGCCGGAGGGCCTCTGGGGCCAACGTCCTGACTTTC. It encodes CASSRRASGANVLTF.

J is TRBJ1-6 and V is TRBV10-1; 12 positions agree with TRBD1. The junction had 6 bases not matched to a gene; V was cut back by 3 bases and J by 9 bases. CDR3 length: 16 amino acids. Germline V gene data show CDR1 as WNHNN and CDR2 as SYGVQD (reference sequence). CDR3 DNA sequence: TGCGCCAGCAGTGATGGGACAGGGGGCAAGGGTTCACCCCTCCACTTT. Translated: CASSDGTGGKGSPLHF.

A few counts support this clone. The V and J genes are TRBV27 and TRBJ1-5; 9 bases align to TRBD1. Germline-derived CDR1 and CDR2 are MNHEY and SMNVEV (reference sequence). Germline trimming cut 5 bases from V and 5 bases from J; bases unmatched to any gene: 10. The CDR3 contains 16 residues. The CDR3 DNA reads as TGTGCCAGCAGTCCCCGCACAGGGGGCCCATATCAGCCCCAGCATTTT. The encoded protein is CASSPRTGGPYQPQHF.

This clone appeared a few times. The chain recombines TRBV21-1 with TRBJ2-7; the table's D gene call, TRBD1, was not cross checked with the DNA. TRBV21-1 is noted as a pseudogene. The CDR3 covers 12 residues. The CDR3 nucleotides read TGTGCCAGCAGCAAGGGACACTACGAGCAGTACTTC. It codes for CASSKGHYEQYF.